This TCR beta chain was profiled in a study of blood T cell repertoires in COVID-19. Across the study: Sources were T cells, B-cell-depleted T cells, or PBMCs; the material itself was cDNA or gDNA.

This clone was found a few times. The authors' processing: Cell counts per sample came from amplifying reference gene primers. The repertoire was sequenced with immunoSEQ multiplex PCR; TCRdb's copy has only in-frame clones and lacks some. D and trimming were read from the DNA, whereas the V and J calls and clone size are those reported in that table. The repertoire holds roughly 87,000 clones, with around 72% as singletons. This sequence originates from a woman aged 80 or over with acute or convalescent COVID-19. Specimen: peripheral blood.

The CDR3 loop is CASSLQGQVDEKLFF. The CDR3 coding sequence is TGTGCCAGCAGCCTTCAGGGACAGGTGGATGAAAAACTGTTTTTT. The chain joins TRBV5-6 to TRBJ1-4; 8 bases match TRBD1. Trimming at V came to 4 bases and at J to 6 bases, leaving 8 bases not matched to a gene. Germline assignment: CDR1 SGHDT and CDR2 YYEEEE. CDR3 length equals 15 residues.